This TCR beta chain was sequenced during a study of T cells in localized non-small cell lung cancer. Study observations and caveats: Clonality peaked in uninvolved adjacent lung rather than tumor. Sequence data derive from only one tumor region, so heterogeneity remains possible. Researchers found a median approximately 57 of the top 100 tumor clones in adjacent lung.

Turning to this clone: Its antigen remains unknown.

Profiled with immunoSEQ multiplex PCR; TCRdb holds only in-frame clones, not every one. The sample holds 10,000 to 15,000 clones, about 84% seen once. CDR3 size: 18 residues. The germline V gene encodes CDR1 LGHNA and CDR2 YNFKEQ. The V gene end was trimmed by 0 bases and the J gene end by 4 bases; junction bases not matched to a gene: 9. Sequencing used peripheral blood, obtained before any cancer treatment. The rearrangement links TRBV4-2 to TRBJ1-4, with 9 bases identical to TRBD1. The TCR was taken from a male donor at least 60 years old with stage I lung adenocarcinoma. The chain's CDR3 is CASSQDRGQGPRNEKLFF. CDR3 bases: TGTGCCAGCAGCCAAGATAGGGGACAGGGACCGCGTAATGAAAAACTGTTTTTT.